What follows are 26 T cell receptor beta chains derived from one specimen sequenced in a study of shared clonotypes between healthy human individuals. Sequencing was performed with immunoSEQ multiplex PCR; in TCRdb, only in-frame clones are kept and a portion is missing. This table has about 960,000 clones, approximately 76% appearing once. Sequencing was performed on memory CD4+ T cells sorted from blood. This sample's subset: CD45RA-negative fraction. The receptor source for this set is a man between 18 and 29 years old in good health.

The chain joins TRBV25-1 to TRBJ2-2; 7 bases line up with TRBD2. The CDR3 is 15 amino acids. Losses at the gene ends were 5 bases for V and 5 bases for J; bases not matched to a gene: 8. The germline CDR1 and CDR2 sequences are MGHDK and SYGVNS. CDR3 bases: TGTGCCAGCAGTCAACCCGGGGGGAGAACCGGGGAGCTGTTTTTT. Its protein product is CASSQPGGRTGELFF.

The J gene is TRBJ2-7, the V gene TRBV6-1; D call uncertain. V dropped 4 bases and J dropped 3 bases, with 13 bases sitting between them. Germline CDR1 MNHNS, CDR2 SASEGT. The CDR3 runs 14 residues. This CDR3 reads CASSGRHFIYEQYF. CDR3 nucleotide sequence: TGTGCCAGCAGTGGCAGACATTTTATCTACGAGCAGTACTTC.

This clone was seen only a few times. The rearrangement uses TRBV28 and TRBJ2-1; the match to TRBD2 covers 9 bases. With V trimmed by 3 bases and J by 5 bases, 11 bases remained unmatched. From germline, CDR1 is MDHEN and CDR2 SYDVKM. CDR3 length: 17 amino acids. As DNA, the CDR3 is TGTGCCAGCAGTTTGGAAAGAACGCTAGCGGGGAACAATGAGCAGTTCTTC. Translation gives CASSLERTLAGNNEQFF.

The chain combines TRBV18 with TRBJ1-1, with 9 bases identical to TRBD1. The CDR3 consists of 16 residues. With 7 bases clipped from V and 4 bases from J, the junction kept 13 bases outside the gene matches. The germline gives CDR1 KGHSH, CDR2 LQKENI. For the CDR3, the DNA is TGTGCCAGCTTCGGCGGGACAGGGCTTTCGACCACTGAAGCTTTCTTT. It codes for CASFGGTGLSTTEAFF.

Only a few counts were recorded for this clone. The chain couples TRBV9 to TRBJ2-7; TRBD2 matches at 8 bases. Germline lookup yields CDR1 SGDLS and CDR2 YYNGEE. With V trimmed by 3 bases and J by 5 bases, 7 bases remained unmatched. The length of the CDR3 is 14 residues. In DNA, the CDR3 is TGTGCCAGCAGCGGAGCCGGGACTAGAAACGAGCAGTACTTC. As protein: CASSGAGTRNEQYF.

The chain joins TRBV29-1 to TRBJ2-1; a possible D gene is TRBD2 (6 bases). The CDR3 is 16 amino acids. V was clipped by 7 bases and J by 3 bases, with 22 bases between them. Germline V gene sequence: CDR1 SQVTM, CDR2 ANQGSEA. The CDR3 sequence is CSADSILAQSYNEQFF. As DNA, the CDR3 is TGCAGCGCAGATAGTATACTAGCTCAAAGCTACAATGAGCAGTTCTTC.

The chain couples TRBV11-2 to TRBJ2-2, with 15 bases fitting TRBD2. Germline assignment: CDR1 SGHAT and CDR2 FQNNGV. J gave up 7 bases and V 0 bases, and 3 bases lay outside the gene matches. CDR3 length equals 17 residues. Here the CDR3 DNA reads TGTGCCAGCAGCTTAGATGGACTAGCGGGAGGGTTCGGGGAGCTGTTTTTT. Protein: CASSLDGLAGGFGELFF.

CDR3 nucleotides: TGTGCCAGCTCACCACAAGAAAACGGTAATGAAAAACTGTTTTTT. This translates into CASSPQENGNEKLFF. The J gene is TRBJ1-4, the V gene TRBV18; D remains unclear. The germline V and J ends were trimmed by 1 base and 4 bases, with 10 bases remaining between them. The CDR3 contains 15 residues. Looked up from germline, CDR1 is KGHSH and CDR2 is LQKENI. Full variable domain (rest looked up from reference TRBV18 and TRBJ1-4): NAGVMQNPRHLVRRRGQEARLRCSPMKGHSHVYWYRQLPEEGLKFMVYLQKENIIDESGMPKERFSAEFPKEGPSILRIQQVVRGDSAAYFCASSPQENGNEKLFFGSGTQLSVL.

V gene TRBV19 combines with J gene TRBJ1-5, with D perhaps matching TRBD1 (6 bases). CDR1 is LNHDA and CDR2 is SQIVND in the germline V gene (reference sequence). V was pared by 7 bases and J by 3 bases, with 13 bases between. The CDR3 is made up of 14 amino acids. CDR3 amino acids: CASKSAGDNQPQHF. The DNA for the CDR3 is TGTGCCAGTAAGTCGGCAGGGGACAATCAGCCCCAGCATTTT.

CDR3 region: CASSLGESSGANVLTF. CDR3 coding DNA: TGTGCCAGCAGTCTCGGGGAGAGCTCTGGGGCCAACGTCCTGACTTTC. The genes are TRBV27 and TRBJ2-6; D is perhaps TRBD2 (5 bases). Trimming removed 5 bases from V and 0 bases from J, with 11 bases in between. The CDR3 sequence is 16 residues long. Germline V lookup: CDR1 MNHEY, CDR2 SMNVEV (reference sequence).

This chain joins TRBV7-9 and TRBJ1-1; the D gene is possibly TRBD1 (5 bases). Looked up from germline, CDR1 is SEHNR and CDR2 is FQNEAQ (reference sequence). V lost 5 bases, J lost 0 bases, and 16 bases lay in between. The CDR3 is made up of 16 amino acids. The CDR3 loop is CASSRGSGRVNTEAFF. The CDR3 DNA follows: TGTGCCAGCAGCCGGGGGTCAGGGCGGGTGAACACTGAAGCTTTCTTT.

V and J are TRBV6-5 and TRBJ1-1; no definite D call. The V gene lost 5 bases and the J gene lost 0 bases, with 13 bases spanning the gap. CDR3 size: 15 residues. The V gene's germline CDR1 is MNHEY and CDR2 SVGAGI. CDR3 in DNA: TGTGCCAGCAGTGGTGCTAGACTGATGAACACTGAAGCTTTCTTT. The encoded protein is CASSGARLMNTEAFF.

The chain employs TRBV4-1 and TRBJ2-1, with TRBD1 identical over 8 bases. J lost 8 bases, V lost 6 bases, and 3 bases had no gene match. CDR3 length equals 12 residues. The V gene's germline CDR1 is MGHRA and CDR2 YSYEKL. The CDR3 sequence: CASRRDRHEQFF. For the CDR3, the DNA is TGCGCCAGCAGACGGGACAGGCATGAGCAGTTCTTC.

The CDR3 bases are TGTGCCAGCAGCTTGGACGCGGGGGGATATTTGGGTGAGCAGTTCTTC. Protein: CASSLDAGGYLGEQFF. This rearrangement joins TRBV7-9 to TRBJ2-1; 8 positions agree with TRBD2. The germline V gene has CDR1 SEHNR and CDR2 FQNEAQ (reference sequence). Trimming at V came to 3 bases and at J to 9 bases, leaving 13 bases not matched to a gene. The CDR3 totals 16 residues.

V is TRBV10-1 and J is TRBJ2-7, with D tentatively TRBD1 or TRBD2 (6 bases each). Between the trimmed V and J ends, which lost 2 bases and 2 bases, there was a span of 16 bases. Germline CDR1 reads WNHNN; CDR2 reads SYGVQD (reference sequence). This CDR3 has 16 residues. The CDR3 loop reads CASSEVPGASPYEQYF. The CDR3, as DNA: TGCGCCAGCAGTGAGGTCCCGGGGGCAAGCCCCTACGAGCAGTACTTC.

V gene TRBV30 combines with J gene TRBJ1-5, with TRBD1 identical over 9 bases. The CDR3 consists of 13 residues. Germline trimming cut 8 bases from V and 6 bases from J; bases unmatched to any gene: 8. The germline V gene has CDR1 GTSNPN and CDR2 SVGIG (reference sequence). CDR3 sequence reads: CAVNTGGTQPQHF. DNA for the CDR3: TGTGCCGTAAATACAGGGGGCACTCAGCCCCAGCATTTT.

V and J are TRBV27 and TRBJ1-2; a weak D match, TRBD1 (6 bases). CDR1 and CDR2 from the germline V gene are MNHEY and SMNVEV (reference sequence). V was trimmed by 4 bases and J by 7 bases, leaving 13 bases between them. The CDR3 sequence is 13 residues long. This CDR3 is CASSSLQGFGYTF. CDR3 nucleotides: TGTGCCAGCAGTTCCCTACAGGGATTTGGCTACACCTTC.

J is TRBJ1-2 and V is TRBV5-6; 7 bases are shared with TRBD1. CDR1 and CDR2 (germline): SGHDT, YYEEEE. V shed 1 base and J 2 bases; nucleotides not matched to a gene: 2. The CDR3 sequence is 14 residues long. The CDR3 coding sequence is TGTGCCAGCAGCTTGATACAGGGGAACTATGGCTACACCTTC. Its protein product is CASSLIQGNYGYTF.

Notes on this clone: The sample has other DNA sequences that encode this CDR3 too. J is TRBJ1-2 and V is TRBV6-5; 9 nucleotides line up with TRBD1. In germline, CDR1 is MNHEY, CDR2 SVGAGI. This CDR3 contains 12 residues. V was pared by 6 bases and J by 4 bases, with 0 bases of the junction left unmatched. CDR3 loop: CASRTGGYGYTF. DNA for the CDR3: TGTGCCAGCAGGACAGGGGGCTATGGCTACACCTTC.

This clone appeared a few times. The chain is built from TRBV5-4 and TRBJ2-6; TRBD1 matches at 8 bases. Germline-derived CDR1 and CDR2 are SGHNT and YYREEE (reference sequence). The CDR3 extends over 17 amino acids. V was clipped by 4 bases and J by 3 bases; unmatched bases: 9. The CDR3 here is CASSEGGRGRGANVLTF. The DNA of the CDR3 is TGTGCCAGCAGCGAAGGGGGCAGGGGGCGTGGGGCCAACGTCCTGACTTTC.

This rearrangement joins TRBV6-1 to TRBJ2-7, with 14 bases matching TRBD2. This CDR3 contains 18 residues. The V gene's germline CDR1 is MNHNS and CDR2 SASEGT. The junction had 7 bases not matched to a gene; V was cut back by 2 bases and J by 1 base. CDR3 region: CASSENSRLAGGSYEQYF. For the CDR3, the DNA is TGTGCCAGCAGTGAAAACTCAAGACTAGCGGGAGGGTCCTACGAGCAGTACTTC.

This clone was observed a handful of times. The CDR3 is CASRRQGTQFF. The CDR3 nucleotides read TGTGCCAGCAGACGACAGGGAACGCAGTTCTTC. The chain uses TRBV6-5 and TRBJ2-1; 7 nucleotides align to TRBD1. J was trimmed by 12 bases and V by 6 bases; bases with no gene match: 5. CDR1 is MNHEY, CDR2 SVGAGI, per germline. This CDR3 is built from 11 residues.

This clone was counted between two and nine times. The V call is TRBV4-1, the J call TRBJ1-2, with 8 positions matching TRBD1. The V and J ends lost 4 bases and 2 bases, in that order; junction bases with no gene match: 3. CDR3 length: 14 residues. CDR1 and CDR2 (germline): MGHRA, YSYEKL. The CDR3 DNA follows: TGCGCCAGCAGCCTAGGGACAGGAAACTATGGCTACACCTTC. This translates into CASSLGTGNYGYTF.

V gene TRBV7-2 combines with J gene TRBJ2-6; 12 bases fit TRBD1. The CDR3 spans 18 residues. CDR1 is SGHTA, CDR2 FQGNSA, per germline. Trimming cost V 2 bases and J 2 bases; bases outside gene matches: 4. This chain's CDR3 is CASSLTGTGGTGANVLTF. CDR3 sequence (DNA): TGTGCCAGCAGCTTAACCGGGACAGGGGGCACTGGGGCCAACGTCCTGACTTTC.

V and J are TRBV27 and TRBJ2-7; D is ambiguous. CDR1 and CDR2 (germline): MNHEY, SMNVEV (reference sequence). The CDR3 spans 13 residues. V was trimmed by 3 bases and J by 2 bases, leaving 8 bases between them. CDR3 region: CASSLKATYEQYF. The CDR3 DNA reads TGTGCCAGCAGTTTGAAGGCGACCTACGAGCAGTACTTC.

The rearrangement links TRBV7-9 to TRBJ1-3; D remains ambiguous. Germline lookup yields CDR1 SEHNR and CDR2 FQNEAQ (reference sequence). CDR3 size: 15 residues. The V end lost 4 bases, the J end lost 4 bases, and 14 bases lay between the germline ends. The CDR3 DNA reads as TGTGCCAGCAGCTCAGCCGCGGGTGGAGGAAACACCATATATTTT. It yields the protein CASSSAAGGGNTIYF.